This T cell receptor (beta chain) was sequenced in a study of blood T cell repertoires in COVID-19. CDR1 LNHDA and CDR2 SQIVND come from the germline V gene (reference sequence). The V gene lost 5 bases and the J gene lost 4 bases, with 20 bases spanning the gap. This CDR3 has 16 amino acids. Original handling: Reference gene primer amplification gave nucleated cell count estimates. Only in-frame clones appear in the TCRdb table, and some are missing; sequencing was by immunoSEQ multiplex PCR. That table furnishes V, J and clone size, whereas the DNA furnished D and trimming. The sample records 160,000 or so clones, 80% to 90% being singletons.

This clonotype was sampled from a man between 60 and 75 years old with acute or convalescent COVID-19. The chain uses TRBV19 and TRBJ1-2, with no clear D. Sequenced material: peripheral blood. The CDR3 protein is CASSSHREGFTYGYTF. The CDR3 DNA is TGTGCCAGTAGTTCTCACCGGGAAGGGTTTACCTATGGCTACACCTTC. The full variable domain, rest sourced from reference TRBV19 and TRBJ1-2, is DGGITQSPKYLFRKEGQNVTLSCEQNLNHDAMYWYRQDPGQGLRLIYYSQIVNDFQKGDIAEGYSVSREKKESFPLTVTSAQKNPTAFYLCASSSHREGFTYGYTFGSGTRLTVV.